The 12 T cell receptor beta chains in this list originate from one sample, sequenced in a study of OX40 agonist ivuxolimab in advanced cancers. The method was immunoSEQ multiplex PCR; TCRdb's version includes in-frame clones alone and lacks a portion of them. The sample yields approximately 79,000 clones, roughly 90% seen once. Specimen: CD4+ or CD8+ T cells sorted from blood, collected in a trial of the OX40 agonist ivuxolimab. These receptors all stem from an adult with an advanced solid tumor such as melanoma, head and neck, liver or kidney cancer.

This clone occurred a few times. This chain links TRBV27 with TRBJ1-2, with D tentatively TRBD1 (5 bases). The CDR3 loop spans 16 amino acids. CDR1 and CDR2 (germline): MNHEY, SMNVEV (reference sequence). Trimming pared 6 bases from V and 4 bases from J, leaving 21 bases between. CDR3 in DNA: TGTGCCAGCAGCCCAAAGAGGCAGGGCGGTATCTATGGCTACACCTTC. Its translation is CASSPKRQGGIYGYTF.

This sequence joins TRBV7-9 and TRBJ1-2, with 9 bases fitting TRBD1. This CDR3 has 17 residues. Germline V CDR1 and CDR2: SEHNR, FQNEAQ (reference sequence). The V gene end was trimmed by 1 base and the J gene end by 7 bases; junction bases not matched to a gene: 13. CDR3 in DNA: TGTGCCAGCAGCTTAGGTGGGACAGGGATCAGGTATTTTGGCTACACCTTC. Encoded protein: CASSLGGTGIRYFGYTF.

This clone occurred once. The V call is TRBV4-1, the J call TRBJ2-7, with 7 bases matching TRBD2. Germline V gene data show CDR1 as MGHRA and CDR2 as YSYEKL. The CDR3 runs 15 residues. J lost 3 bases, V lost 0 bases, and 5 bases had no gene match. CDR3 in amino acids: CASSQEPTGGYEQYF. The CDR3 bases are TGCGCCAGCAGCCAAGAGCCAACGGGGGGCTACGAGCAGTACTTC.

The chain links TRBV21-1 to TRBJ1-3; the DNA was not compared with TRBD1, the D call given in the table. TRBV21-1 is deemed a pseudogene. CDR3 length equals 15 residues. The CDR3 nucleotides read TGTGCCAGCAGCCGGACAGGGCCCTCTGGAAACACCATATATTTT. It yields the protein CASSRTGPSGNTIYF.

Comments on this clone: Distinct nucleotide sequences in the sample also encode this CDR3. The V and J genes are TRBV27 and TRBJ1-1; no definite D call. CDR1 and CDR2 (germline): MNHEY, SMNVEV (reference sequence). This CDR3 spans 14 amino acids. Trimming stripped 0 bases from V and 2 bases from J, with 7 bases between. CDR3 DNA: TGTGCCAGCAGTTTATCTCGAGGTAACACTGAAGCTTTCTTT. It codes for CASSLSRGNTEAFF.

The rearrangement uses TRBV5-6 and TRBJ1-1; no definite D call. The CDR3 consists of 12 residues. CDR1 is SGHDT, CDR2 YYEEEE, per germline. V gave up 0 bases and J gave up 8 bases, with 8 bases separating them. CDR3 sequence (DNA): TGTGCCAGCAGCTTGGCCAAAGGGGAAGCTTTCTTT. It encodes CASSLAKGEAFF.

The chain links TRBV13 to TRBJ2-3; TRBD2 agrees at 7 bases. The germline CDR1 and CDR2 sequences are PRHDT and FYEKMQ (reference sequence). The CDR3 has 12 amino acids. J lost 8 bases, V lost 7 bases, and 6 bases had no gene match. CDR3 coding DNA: TGTGCCAGCAAGGCGGGGGAGAGTACGCAGTATTTT. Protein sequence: CASKAGESTQYF. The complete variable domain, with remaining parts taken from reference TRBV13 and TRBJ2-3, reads AAGVIQSPRHLIKEKRETATLKCYPIPRHDTVYWYQQGPGQDPQFLISFYEKMQSDKGSIPDRFSAQQFSDYHSELNMSSLELGDSALYFCASKAGESTQYFGPGTRLTVL.

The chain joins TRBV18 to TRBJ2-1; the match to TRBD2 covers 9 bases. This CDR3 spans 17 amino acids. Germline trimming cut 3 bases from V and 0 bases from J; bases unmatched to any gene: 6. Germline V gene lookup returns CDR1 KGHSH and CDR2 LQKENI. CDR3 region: CASSPGGGGPSYNEQFF. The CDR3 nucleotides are TGTGCCAGCTCACCTGGCGGGGGGGGACCCTCCTACAATGAGCAGTTCTTC.

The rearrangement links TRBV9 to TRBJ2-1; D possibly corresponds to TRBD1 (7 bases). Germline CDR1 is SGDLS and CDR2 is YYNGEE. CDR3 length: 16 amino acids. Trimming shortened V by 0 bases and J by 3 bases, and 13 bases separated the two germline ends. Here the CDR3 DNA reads TGTGCCAGCAGCGTAGTCTCCAGGGGGGACTACAATGAGCAGTTCTTC. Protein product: CASSVVSRGDYNEQFF.

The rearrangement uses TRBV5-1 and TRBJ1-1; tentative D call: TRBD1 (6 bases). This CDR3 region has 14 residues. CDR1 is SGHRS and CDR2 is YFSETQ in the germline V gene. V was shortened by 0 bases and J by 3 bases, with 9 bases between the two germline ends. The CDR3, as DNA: TGCGCCAGCAGCTTGGTGCCAGGGGACACTGAAGCTTTCTTT. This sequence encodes CASSLVPGDTEAFF.

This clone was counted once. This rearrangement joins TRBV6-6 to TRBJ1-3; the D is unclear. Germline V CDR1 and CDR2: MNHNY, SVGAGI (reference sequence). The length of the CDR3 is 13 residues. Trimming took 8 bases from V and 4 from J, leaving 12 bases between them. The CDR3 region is CASWEDLGNTIYF. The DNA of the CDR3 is TGTGCCAGCTGGGAAGATCTCGGAAACACCATATATTTT.

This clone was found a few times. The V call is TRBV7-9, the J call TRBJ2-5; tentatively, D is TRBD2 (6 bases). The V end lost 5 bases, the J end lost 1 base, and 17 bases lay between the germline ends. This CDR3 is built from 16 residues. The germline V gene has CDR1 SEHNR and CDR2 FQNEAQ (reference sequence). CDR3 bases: TGTGCCAGCAGCCCACCAGTCCTGGGGGGCCAAGAGACCCAGTACTTC. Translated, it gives CASSPPVLGGQETQYF.